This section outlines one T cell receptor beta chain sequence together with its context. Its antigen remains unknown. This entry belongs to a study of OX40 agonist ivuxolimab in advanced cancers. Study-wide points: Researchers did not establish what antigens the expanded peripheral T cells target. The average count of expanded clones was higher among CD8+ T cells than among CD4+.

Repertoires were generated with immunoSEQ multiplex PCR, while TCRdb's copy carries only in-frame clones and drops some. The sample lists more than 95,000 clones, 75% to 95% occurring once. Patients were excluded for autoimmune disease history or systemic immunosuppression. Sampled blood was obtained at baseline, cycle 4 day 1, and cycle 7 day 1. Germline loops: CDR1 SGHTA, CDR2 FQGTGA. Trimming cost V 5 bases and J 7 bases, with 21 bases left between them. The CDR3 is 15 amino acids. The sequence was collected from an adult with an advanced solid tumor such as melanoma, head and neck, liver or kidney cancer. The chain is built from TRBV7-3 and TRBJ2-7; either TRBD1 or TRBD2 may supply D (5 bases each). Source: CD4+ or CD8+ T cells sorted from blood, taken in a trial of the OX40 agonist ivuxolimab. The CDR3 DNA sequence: TGTGCCAGCAGCCCAGGGACGCCGTTTTCCGGAGAGCAGTACTTC. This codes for CASSPGTPFSGEQYF.